This T cell receptor (beta chain) emerged from a study of T-cell memory formation after mild COVID-19. TCRdb redid the calling of the 5' RACE reads with MiXCR, one entry per CDR3 protein. Of a few hundred thousand distinct CDR3 sequences listed, approximately 27% are singletons. CDR1 and CDR2 (germline): GTSNPN, SVGIG (reference sequence). This CDR3 is 11 amino acids long. The V end lost 5 bases, the J end lost 7 bases, and 11 bases lay between the germline ends. The gene calls are TRBV30 and TRBJ1-2; weak D call: TRBD1 (6 bases). The sample taken for sequencing was PBMCs or a T cell subset sorted from them (not recorded which). The TCR sequence derives from an adult woman who had mild COVID-19 (a few samples of this study predate the infection). Cell type and time point are not known. CDR3 in amino acids: CAWRYRAGYTF. As DNA, the CDR3 is TGTGCCTGGCGGTACAGGGCTGGCTACACCTTC.